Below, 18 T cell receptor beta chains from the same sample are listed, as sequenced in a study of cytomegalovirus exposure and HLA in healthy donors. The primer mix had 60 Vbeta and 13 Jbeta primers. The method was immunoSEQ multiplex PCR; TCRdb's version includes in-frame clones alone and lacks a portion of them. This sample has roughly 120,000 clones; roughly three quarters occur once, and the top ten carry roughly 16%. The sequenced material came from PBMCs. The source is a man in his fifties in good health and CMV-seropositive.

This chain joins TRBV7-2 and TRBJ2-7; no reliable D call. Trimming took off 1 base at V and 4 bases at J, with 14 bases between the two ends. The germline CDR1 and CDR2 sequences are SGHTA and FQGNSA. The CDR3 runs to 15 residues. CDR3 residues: CASSLGPPGPYEQYF. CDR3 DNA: TGTGCCAGCAGCTTAGGCCCCCCAGGCCCGTACGAGCAGTACTTC.

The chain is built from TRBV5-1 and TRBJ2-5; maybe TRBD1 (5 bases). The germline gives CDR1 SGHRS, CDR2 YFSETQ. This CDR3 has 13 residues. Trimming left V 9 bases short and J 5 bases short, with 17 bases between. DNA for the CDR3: TGCGCCACCCGAACGATGCCAGGGGAGACCCAGTACTTC. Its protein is CATRTMPGETQYF.

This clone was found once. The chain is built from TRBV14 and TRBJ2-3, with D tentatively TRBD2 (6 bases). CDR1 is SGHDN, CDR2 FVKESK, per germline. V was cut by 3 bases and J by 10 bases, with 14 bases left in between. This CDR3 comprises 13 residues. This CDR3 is CASSHGGLGAQYF. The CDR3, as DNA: TGTGCCAGCAGCCACGGAGGGCTGGGCGCGCAGTATTTT.

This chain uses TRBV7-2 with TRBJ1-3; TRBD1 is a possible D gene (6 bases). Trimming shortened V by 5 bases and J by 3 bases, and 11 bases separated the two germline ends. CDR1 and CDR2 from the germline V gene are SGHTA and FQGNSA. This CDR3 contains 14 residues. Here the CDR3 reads CASSPGVIGNTIYF. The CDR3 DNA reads TGTGCCAGCAGCCCAGGGGTTATTGGAAACACCATATATTTT. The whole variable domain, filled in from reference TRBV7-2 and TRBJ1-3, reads GAGVSQSPSNKVTEKGKDVELRCDPISGHTALYWYRQSLGQGLEFLIYFQGNSAPDKSGLPSDRFSAERTGGSVSTLTIQRTQQEDSAVYLCASSPGVIGNTIYFGEGSWLTVV.

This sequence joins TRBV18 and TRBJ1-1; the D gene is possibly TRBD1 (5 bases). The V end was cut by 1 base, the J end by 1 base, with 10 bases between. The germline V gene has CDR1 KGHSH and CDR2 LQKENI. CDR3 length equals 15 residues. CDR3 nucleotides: TGTGCCAGCTCACCACGTGTGGACACGAACACTGAAGCTTTCTTT. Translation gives CASSPRVDTNTEAFF.

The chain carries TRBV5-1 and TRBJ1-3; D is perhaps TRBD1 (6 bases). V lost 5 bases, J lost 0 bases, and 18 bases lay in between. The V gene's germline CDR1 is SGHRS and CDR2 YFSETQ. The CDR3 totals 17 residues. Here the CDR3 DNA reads TGCGCCAGCAGTTGGGACAATATAGGGGACTCTGGAAACACCATATATTTT. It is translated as CASSWDNIGDSGNTIYF.

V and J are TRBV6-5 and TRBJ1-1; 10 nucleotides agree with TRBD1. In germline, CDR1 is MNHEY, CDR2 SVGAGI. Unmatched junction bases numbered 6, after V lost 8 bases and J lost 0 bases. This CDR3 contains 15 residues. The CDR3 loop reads CASLRTGGMNTEAFF. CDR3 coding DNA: TGTGCCAGCCTCCGGACAGGGGGGATGAACACTGAAGCTTTCTTT.

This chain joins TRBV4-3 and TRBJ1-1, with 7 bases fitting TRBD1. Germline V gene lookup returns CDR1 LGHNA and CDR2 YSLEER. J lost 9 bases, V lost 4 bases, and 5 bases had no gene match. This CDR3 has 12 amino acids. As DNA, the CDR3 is TGCGCCAGCAGCCCCGACAGGGTTCAAGCTTTCTTT. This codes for CASSPDRVQAFF.

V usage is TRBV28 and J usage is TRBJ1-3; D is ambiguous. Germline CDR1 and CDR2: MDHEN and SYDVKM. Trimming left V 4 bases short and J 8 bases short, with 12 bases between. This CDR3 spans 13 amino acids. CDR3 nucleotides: TGTGCCAGCAGTTCCCCCGGGAGGGACACCATATATTTT. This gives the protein CASSSPGRDTIYF. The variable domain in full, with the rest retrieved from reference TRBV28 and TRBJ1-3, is DVKVTQSSRYLVKRTGEKVFLECVQDMDHENMFWYRQDPGLGLRLIYFSYDVKMKEKGDIPEGYSVSREKKERFSLILESASTNQTSMYLCASSSPGRDTIYFGEGSWLTVV.

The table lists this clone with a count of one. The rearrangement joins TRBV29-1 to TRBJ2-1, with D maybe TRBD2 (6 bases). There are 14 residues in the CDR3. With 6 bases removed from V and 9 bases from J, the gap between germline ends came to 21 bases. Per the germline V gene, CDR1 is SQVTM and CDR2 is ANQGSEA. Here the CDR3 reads CSVSRREGVGEQFF. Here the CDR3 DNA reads TGCAGCGTCTCGAGGCGGGAAGGAGTCGGTGAGCAGTTCTTC.

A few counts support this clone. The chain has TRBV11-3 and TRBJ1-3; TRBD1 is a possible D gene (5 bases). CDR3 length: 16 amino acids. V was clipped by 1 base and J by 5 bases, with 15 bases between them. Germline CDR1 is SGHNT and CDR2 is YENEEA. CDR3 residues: CASSLATRGTRNTIYF. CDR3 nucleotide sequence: TGTGCCAGCAGCTTAGCAACGCGGGGGACTAGAAACACCATATATTTT.

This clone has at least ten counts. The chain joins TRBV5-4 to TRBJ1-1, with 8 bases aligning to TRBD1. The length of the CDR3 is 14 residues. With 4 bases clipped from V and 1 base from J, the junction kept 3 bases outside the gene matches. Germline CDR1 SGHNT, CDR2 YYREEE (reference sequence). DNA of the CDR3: TGTGCCAGCAGCAACAGGGGGGGGAACACTGAAGCTTTCTTT. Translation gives CASSNRGGNTEAFF.

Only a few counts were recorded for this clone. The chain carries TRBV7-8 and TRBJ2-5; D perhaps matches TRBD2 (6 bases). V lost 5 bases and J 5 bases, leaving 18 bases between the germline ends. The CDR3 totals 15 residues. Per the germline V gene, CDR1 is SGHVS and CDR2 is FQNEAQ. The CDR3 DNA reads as TGTGCCAGCAGCCAACGGGACTCGGGTTTGGAGACCCAGTACTTC. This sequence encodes CASSQRDSGLETQYF.

The CDR3: CASSVAGQRSNEQFF. The CDR3, as DNA: TGTGCCAGCAGCGTAGCTGGACAGAGATCCAATGAGCAGTTCTTC. The rearrangement links TRBV9 to TRBJ2-1; the D gene is possibly TRBD1 (6 bases). V lost 0 bases, J lost 6 bases, and 13 bases lay in between. Germline CDR1 is SGDLS and CDR2 is YYNGEE. CDR3 length equals 15 residues.

In DNA form, the CDR3 reads TGTGCCAGCAGCGTCGGGGGAAAGAGCACAGATACGCAGTATTTT. Protein sequence: CASSVGGKSTDTQYF. The chain links TRBV9 to TRBJ2-3, with D perhaps matching TRBD2 (6 bases). Germline-derived CDR1 and CDR2 are SGDLS and YYNGEE. The V end was cut by 2 bases, the J end by 0 bases, with 10 bases between. The CDR3 has 15 amino acids.

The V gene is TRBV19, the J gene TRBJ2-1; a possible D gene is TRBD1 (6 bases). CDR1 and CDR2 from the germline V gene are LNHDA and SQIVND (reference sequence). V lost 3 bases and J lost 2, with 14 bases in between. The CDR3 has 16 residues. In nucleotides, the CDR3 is TGTGCCAGTAGTATCCTGGGGGACACCCCCTACAATGAGCAGTTCTTC. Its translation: CASSILGDTPYNEQFF.

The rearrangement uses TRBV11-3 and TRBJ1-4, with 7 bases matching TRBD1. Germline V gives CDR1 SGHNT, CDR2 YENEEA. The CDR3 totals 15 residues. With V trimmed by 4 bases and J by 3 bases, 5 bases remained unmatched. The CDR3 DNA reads TGTGCCAGCAGCTCCCCCAGGGGGTCTAATGAAAAACTGTTTTTT. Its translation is CASSSPRGSNEKLFF.

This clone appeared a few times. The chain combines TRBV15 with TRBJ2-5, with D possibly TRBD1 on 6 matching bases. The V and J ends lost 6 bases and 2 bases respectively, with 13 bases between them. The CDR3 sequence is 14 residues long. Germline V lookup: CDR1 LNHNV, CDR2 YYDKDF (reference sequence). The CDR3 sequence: CATRPTGIQETQYF. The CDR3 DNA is TGTGCCACCAGACCGACAGGCATACAAGAGACCCAGTACTTC.